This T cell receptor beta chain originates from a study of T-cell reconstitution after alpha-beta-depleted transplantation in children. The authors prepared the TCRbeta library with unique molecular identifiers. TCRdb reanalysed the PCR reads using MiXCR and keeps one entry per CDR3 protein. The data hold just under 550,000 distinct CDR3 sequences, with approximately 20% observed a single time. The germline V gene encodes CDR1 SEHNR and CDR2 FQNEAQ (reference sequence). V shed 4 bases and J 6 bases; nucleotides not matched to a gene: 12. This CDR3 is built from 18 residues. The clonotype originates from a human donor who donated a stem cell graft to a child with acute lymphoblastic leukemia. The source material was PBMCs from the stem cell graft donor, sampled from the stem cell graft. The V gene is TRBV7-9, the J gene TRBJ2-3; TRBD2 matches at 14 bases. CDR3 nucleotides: TGTGCCAGCAGCTCCTGGACTAGCGGGAGGAAGAGGTCGGATACGCAGTATTTT. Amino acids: CASSSWTSGRKRSDTQYF.